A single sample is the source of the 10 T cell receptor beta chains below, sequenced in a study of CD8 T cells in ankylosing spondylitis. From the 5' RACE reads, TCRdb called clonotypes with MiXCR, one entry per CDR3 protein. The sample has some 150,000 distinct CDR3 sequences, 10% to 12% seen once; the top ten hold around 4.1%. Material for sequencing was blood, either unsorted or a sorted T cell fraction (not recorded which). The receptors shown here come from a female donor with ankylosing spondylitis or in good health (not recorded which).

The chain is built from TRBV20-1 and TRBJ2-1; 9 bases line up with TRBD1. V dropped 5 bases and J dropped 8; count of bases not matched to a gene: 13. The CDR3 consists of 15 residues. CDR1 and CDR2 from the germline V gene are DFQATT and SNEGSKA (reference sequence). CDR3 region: CSAGPGQGHYYEQFF. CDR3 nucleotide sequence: TGCAGTGCTGGCCCGGGACAGGGTCATTATTATGAGCAGTTCTTC.

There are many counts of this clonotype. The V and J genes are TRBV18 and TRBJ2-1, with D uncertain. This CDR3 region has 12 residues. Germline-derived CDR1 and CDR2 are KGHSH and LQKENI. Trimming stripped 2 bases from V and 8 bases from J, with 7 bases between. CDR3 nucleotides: TGTGCCAGCTCACCAGACCGGGATGAGCAGTTCTTC. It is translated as CASSPDRDEQFF.

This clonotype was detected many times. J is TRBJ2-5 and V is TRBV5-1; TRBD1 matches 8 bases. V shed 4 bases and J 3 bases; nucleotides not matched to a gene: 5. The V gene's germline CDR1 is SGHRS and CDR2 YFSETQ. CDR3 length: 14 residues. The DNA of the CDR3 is TGCGCCAGCAGCCCAACGACAGGGGAAGAGACCCAGTACTTC. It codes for CASSPTTGEETQYF.

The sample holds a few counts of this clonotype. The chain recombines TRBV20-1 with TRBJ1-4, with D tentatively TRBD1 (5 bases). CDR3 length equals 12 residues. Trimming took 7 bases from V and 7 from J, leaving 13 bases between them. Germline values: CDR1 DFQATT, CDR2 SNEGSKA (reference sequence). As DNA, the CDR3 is TGCAGTGTGGGGCGAATAAGTGAAAAACTGTTTTTT. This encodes CSVGRISEKLFF.

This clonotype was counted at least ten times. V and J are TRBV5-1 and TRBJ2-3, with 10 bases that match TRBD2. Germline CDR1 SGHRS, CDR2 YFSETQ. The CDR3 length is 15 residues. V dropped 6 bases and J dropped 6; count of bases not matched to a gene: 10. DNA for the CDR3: TGCGCCAGCACGACTAGCGGGTCGGCCATGGATACGCAGTATTTT. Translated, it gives CASTTSGSAMDTQYF.

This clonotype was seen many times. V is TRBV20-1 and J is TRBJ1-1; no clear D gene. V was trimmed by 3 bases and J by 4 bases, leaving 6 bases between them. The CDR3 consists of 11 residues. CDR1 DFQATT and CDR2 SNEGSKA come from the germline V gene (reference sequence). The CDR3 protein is CSASRGTEAFF. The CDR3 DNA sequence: TGCAGTGCTAGCCGCGGCACTGAAGCTTTCTTT.

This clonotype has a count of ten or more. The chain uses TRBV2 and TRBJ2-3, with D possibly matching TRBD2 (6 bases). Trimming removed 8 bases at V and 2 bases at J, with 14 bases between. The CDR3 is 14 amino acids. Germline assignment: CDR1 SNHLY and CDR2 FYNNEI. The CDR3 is CASRARETTDTQYF. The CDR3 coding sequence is TGTGCCAGCCGGGCCCGGGAGACCACAGATACGCAGTATTTT.

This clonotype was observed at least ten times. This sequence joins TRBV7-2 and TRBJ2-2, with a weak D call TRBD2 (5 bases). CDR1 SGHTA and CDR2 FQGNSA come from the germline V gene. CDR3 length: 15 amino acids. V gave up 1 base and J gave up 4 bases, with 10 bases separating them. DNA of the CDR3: TGTGCCAGCAGCTTAGGAGGCGGGCGCACCGGGGAGCTGTTTTTT. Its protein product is CASSLGGGRTGELFF.

In DNA form, the CDR3 reads TGTGCCAGCAGCTTAGGCGGGGGGACTTCCTACGAGCAGTACTTC. Amino acids: CASSLGGGTSYEQYF. The chain joins TRBV13 to TRBJ2-7, with TRBD2 matching over 7 bases. CDR3 length: 15 amino acids. V shed 0 bases, J shed 1 base, and the junction held 3 bases outside the gene matches. Germline CDR1 and CDR2: PRHDT and FYEKMQ (reference sequence). The whole variable domain, filled in from reference TRBV13 and TRBJ2-7, reads AAGVIQSPRHLIKEKRETATLKCYPIPRHDTVYWYQQGPGQDPQFLISFYEKMQSDKGSIPDRFSAQQFSDYHSELNMSSLELGDSALYFCASSLGGGTSYEQYFGPGTRLTVT.

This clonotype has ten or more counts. In DNA form, the CDR3 reads TGTGCCAGCAGCCAGGGCGTCAATCAGCCCCAGCATTTT. This translates into CASSQGVNQPQHF. The chain links TRBV3-1 to TRBJ1-5; D unclear. Trimming pared 3 bases from V and 3 bases from J, leaving 6 bases between. CDR1 is LGHDT and CDR2 is YNNKEL in the germline V gene (reference sequence). The CDR3 totals 13 residues. The whole variable domain, filled in from reference TRBV3-1 and TRBJ1-5, reads DTAVSQTPKYLVTQMGNDKSIKCEQNLGHDTMYWYKQDSKKFLKIMFSYNNKELIINETVPNRFSPKSPDKAHLNLHINSLELGDSAVYFCASSQGVNQPQHFGDGTRLSIL.